This T cell receptor beta chain was documented in a study of early T cells in non-severe SARS-CoV-2 infection. As for the study in general: It was bulk RNA from unsorted whole blood that was sequenced, and the chains were unpaired.

A few counts support this clonotype. Germline V gene data show CDR1 as DFQATT and CDR2 as SNEGSKA (reference sequence). The V and J ends lost 5 bases and 0 bases, in that order; junction bases with no gene match: 13. There are 16 residues in the CDR3. As part of library construction, unique molecular identifiers were attached to individual cDNA molecules. TCRdb reanalysed the 5' RACE reads using MiXCR and keeps one entry per CDR3 protein. The sample lists 75,000 to 90,000 distinct CDR3 sequences, less than 8% seen once, with roughly 8.4% in the top ten. This clonotype originated in an adult who was a healthcare worker with PCR-confirmed SARS-CoV-2 infection or an uninfected control (not recorded which). This chain links TRBV20-1 with TRBJ2-7; 7 nucleotides match TRBD1. Sequenced material: whole blood. For the CDR3, the DNA is TGCAGTGCTCCGAGTCCTACGGCAGGGGGCTCCTACGAGCAGTACTTC. Translation: CSAPSPTAGGSYEQYF.